Listed below are T cell receptor beta chains from one sample, sequenced in a study of T cell responses to AZD1222 COVID-19 vaccine. Libraries were prepared by immunoSEQ multiplex PCR; TCRdb keeps only in-frame clonotypes and omits some of them. This sample has more than 80,000 clones; approximately 85% occur once, and the top ten carry around 10%. The sample here was peripheral blood, taken 28 days after the second AZD1222 dose. The source of these receptors is an adult who received the AZD1222 COVID-19 vaccine. Each CDR3 is given without its conserved first and last residue. Fields, in order: V gene, J gene, CDR3 length, CDR3 protein.

TRBV7-3,TRBJ2-3,11,ASKREYEDTQY
TRBV5-1,TRBJ2-1,11,ASSSGLANEQF
TRBV27,TRBJ1-1,12,ASRGDRRNTEAF
TRBV30,TRBJ1-1,11,AWSTGAVSGAF
TRBV12-3/TRBV12-4,TRBJ1-2,9,ASSLGHGYT
TRBV6-5,TRBJ1-4,11,ASSWQGNEKLF
TRBV18,TRBJ1-1,14,ASSLFEGVRLTEAF
TRBV6-2/TRBV6-3,TRBJ2-1,13,ASSYSRDSYNEQF
TRBV27,TRBJ1-6,11,ASSLRQFSPLH
TRBV5-1,TRBJ1-4,13,ASSYGRATNEKLF
TRBV3-1/TRBV3-2,TRBJ1-2,10,ASSQRSYGYT
TRBV29-1,TRBJ2-7,9,SVAAGRTSF
TRBV18,TRBJ1-2,12,ASSPPQTNYGYT
TRBV5-1,TRBJ1-1,13,ASSSYGVELAEAF
TRBV3-1/TRBV3-2,TRBJ2-3,14,ASRLTGARATDTQY
TRBV4-1,TRBJ2-1,13,ASSQSSYFNNEQF
TRBV19,TRBJ1-1,14,ASSIGRGITNTEAF
TRBV20-1,TRBJ2-7,13,SASVGLRGLYEQY
TRBV19,TRBJ2-6,15,ASKEFGQTSGANVLT
TRBV10-2,TRBJ2-1,14,ASSDQTGAIPSEQF
TRBV7-9,TRBJ1-1,12,ASSWGQGNTEAF
TRBV12-3/TRBV12-4,TRBJ1-1,10,ASSRMSTEAF
TRBV3-1/TRBV3-2,TRBJ2-3,15,ASSQDYAGETTDTQY
TRBV27,TRBJ1-5,11,ASSLTQVLPQH
TRBV11-3,TRBJ2-1,9,ASSLDNEQF
TRBV28,TRBJ1-3,12,ASSLHDSGNTIY
TRBV7-8,TRBJ1-5,12,ASSPTGGHQPQH
TRBV23-1,TRBJ2-7,15,ASSQFEHRPPFYEQY
TRBV28,TRBJ1-4,12,ASSLPTGQEKLF
TRBV9,TRBJ2-1,15,ASSGQRTSGTVYEQF
TRBV28,TRBJ2-1,10,ASRETNGRQF
TRBV12-3/TRBV12-4,TRBJ2-5,10,ASSWVQETQY
TRBV11-3,TRBJ2-3,13,ASSPRRGAADTQY
TRBV9,TRBJ1-5,14,ASSVAQGASNQPQH
TRBV5-5,TRBJ2-6,17,ASSLVPGQRDPGANVLT
TRBV6-5,TRBJ1-2,11,ASSTVTAYGYT
TRBV3-1/TRBV3-2,TRBJ1-2,11,ASSQRGNYGYT
TRBV28,TRBJ1-3,13,ASSLGRASGNTIY
TRBV2,TRBJ1-4,10,ASSEAAYGLF
TRBV6-6,TRBJ1-6,13,ASSYGDRGNSPLH
TRBV7-8,TRBJ1-6,12,ASSRRRGRSPLH
TRBV7-9,TRBJ1-5,13,ASSSTGDYNQPQH
TRBV6-5,TRBJ2-7,13,ASEPRDRVAYEQY
TRBV9,TRBJ1-3,11,ASSTSTGNTIY
TRBV14,TRBJ1-2,12,ASSPDRNIYGYT
TRBV5-1,TRBJ2-5,10,ASSLFLETQY
TRBV10-1,TRBJ1-1,12,ASSWDTTNTEAF